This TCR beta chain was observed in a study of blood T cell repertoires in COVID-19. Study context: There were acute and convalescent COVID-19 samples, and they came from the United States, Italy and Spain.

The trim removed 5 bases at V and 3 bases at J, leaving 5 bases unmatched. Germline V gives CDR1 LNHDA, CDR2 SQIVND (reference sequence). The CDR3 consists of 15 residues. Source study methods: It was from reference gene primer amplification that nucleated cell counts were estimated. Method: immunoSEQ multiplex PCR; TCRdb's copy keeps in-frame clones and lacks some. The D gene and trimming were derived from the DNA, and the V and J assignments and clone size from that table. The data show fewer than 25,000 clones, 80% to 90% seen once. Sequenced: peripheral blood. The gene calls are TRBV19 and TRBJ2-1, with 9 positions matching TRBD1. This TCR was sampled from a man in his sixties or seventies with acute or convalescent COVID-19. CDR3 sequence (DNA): TGTGCCAGTAGTCCGGACAGGGGCTACTACAATGAGCAGTTCTTC. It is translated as CASSPDRGYYNEQFF.